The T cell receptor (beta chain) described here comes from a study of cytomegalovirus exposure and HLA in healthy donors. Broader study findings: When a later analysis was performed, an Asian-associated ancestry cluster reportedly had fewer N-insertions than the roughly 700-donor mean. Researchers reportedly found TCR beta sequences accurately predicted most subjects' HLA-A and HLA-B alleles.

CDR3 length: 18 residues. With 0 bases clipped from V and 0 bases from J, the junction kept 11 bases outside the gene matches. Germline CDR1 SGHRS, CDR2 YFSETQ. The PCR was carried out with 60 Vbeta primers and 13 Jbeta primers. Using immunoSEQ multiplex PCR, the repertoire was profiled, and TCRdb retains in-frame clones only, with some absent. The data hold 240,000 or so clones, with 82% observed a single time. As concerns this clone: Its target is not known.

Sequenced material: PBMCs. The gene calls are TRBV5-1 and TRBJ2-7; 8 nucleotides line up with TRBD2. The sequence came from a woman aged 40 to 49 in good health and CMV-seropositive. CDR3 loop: CASSLVSSGPPSSYEQYF. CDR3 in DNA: TGCGCCAGCAGCTTGGTTTCTAGCGGGCCGCCTAGCTCCTACGAGCAGTACTTC.